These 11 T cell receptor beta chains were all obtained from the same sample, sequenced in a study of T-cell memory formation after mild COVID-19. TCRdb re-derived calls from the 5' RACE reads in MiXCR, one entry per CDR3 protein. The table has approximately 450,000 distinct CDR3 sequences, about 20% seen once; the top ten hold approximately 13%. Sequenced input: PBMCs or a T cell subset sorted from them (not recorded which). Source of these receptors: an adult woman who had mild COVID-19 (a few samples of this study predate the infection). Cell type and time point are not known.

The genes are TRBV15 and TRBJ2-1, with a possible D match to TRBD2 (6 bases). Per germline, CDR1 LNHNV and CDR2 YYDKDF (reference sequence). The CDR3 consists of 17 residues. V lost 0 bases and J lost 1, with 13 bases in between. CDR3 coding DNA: TGTGCCACCAGCAGAGACGTTCTGGGGGGTTCCTACAATGAGCAGTTCTTC. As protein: CATSRDVLGGSYNEQFF.

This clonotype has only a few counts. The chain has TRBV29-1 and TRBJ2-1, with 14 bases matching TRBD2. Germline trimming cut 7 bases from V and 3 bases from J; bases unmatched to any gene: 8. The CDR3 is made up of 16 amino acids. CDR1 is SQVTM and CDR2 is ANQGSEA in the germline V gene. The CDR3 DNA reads TGCAGCGCCGGACCGGGACTAGCGGGAGTCTACAATGAGCAGTTCTTC. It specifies CSAGPGLAGVYNEQFF.

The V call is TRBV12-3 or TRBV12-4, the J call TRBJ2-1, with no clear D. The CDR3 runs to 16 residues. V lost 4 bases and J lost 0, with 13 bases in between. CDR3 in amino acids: CASSYNPTHSYNEQFF. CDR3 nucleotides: TGTGCCAGCAGTTACAACCCAACTCACTCCTACAATGAGCAGTTCTTC.

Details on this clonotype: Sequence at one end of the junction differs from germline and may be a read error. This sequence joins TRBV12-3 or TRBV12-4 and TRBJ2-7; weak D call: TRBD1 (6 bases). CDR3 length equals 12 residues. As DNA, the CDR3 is TGTGCCAGCAGTAGGGGGACCTACGAGCAGCACTTC. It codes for CASSRGTYEQHF.

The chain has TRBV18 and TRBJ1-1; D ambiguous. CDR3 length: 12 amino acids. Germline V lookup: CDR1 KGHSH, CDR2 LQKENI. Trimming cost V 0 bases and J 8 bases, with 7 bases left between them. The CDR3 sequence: CASSPPMGEAFF. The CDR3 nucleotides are TGTGCCAGCTCACCACCGATGGGAGAAGCTTTCTTT.

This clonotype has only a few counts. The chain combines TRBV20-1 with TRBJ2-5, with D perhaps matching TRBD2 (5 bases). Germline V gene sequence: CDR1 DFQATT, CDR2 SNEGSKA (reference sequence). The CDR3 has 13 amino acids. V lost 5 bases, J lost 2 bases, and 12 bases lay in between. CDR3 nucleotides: TGCAGTGCTCCAGAGGGTGGGCAAGAGACCCAGTACTTC. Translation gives CSAPEGGQETQYF.

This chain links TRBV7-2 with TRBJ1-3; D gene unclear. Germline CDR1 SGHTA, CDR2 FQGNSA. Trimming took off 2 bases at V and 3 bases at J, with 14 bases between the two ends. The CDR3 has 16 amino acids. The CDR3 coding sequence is TGTGCCAGCAGCTTATACGGACGGGGATTTGGAAACACCATATATTTT. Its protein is CASSLYGRGFGNTIYF.

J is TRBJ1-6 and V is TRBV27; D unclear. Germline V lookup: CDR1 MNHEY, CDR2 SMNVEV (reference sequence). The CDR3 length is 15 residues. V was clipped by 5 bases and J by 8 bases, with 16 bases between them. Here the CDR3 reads CASSQPGRAYSPLHF. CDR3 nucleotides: TGTGCCAGCAGTCAGCCGGGGAGGGCCTATTCACCCCTCCACTTT.

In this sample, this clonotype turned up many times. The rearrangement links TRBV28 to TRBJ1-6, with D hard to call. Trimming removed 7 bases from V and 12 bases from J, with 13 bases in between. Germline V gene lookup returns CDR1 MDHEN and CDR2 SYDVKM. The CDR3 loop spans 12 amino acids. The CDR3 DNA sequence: TGTGCCAGCACCGAAGGGATACGACCCCTCCACTTT. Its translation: CASTEGIRPLHF.

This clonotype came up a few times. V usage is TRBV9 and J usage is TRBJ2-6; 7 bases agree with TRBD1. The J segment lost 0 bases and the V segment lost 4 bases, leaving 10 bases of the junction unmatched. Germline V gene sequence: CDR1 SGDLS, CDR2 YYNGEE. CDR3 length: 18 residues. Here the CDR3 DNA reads TGTGCCAGCAGCCCGTTCGGGACAGTCCCCTCTGGGGCCAACGTCCTGACTTTC. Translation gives CASSPFGTVPSGANVLTF.

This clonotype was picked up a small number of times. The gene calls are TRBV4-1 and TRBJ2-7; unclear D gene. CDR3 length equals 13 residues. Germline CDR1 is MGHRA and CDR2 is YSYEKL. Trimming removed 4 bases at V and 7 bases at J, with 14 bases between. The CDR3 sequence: CASSPTGAREQYF. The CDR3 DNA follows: TGCGCCAGCAGCCCGACGGGTGCCAGGGAGCAGTACTTC.